This TCR beta chain was documented in a study of blood T cell repertoires in COVID-19. Overall study: Researchers got acute and convalescent COVID-19 samples from the United States, Italy and Spain. PBMCs, B-cell-depleted T cells, or T cells were the source of the cDNA or gDNA that made up the material.

Authors' analysis steps: Amplification from reference gene primers served as the basis for estimated nucleated cell counts. Measured with immunoSEQ multiplex PCR; TCRdb has only the in-frame clones, and not every one. That table furnishes V, J and clone size, whereas the DNA furnished D and trimming. The sample records a few hundred thousand clones, 70% to 90% being singletons. The CDR3 length is 14 residues. Germline CDR1 SGHDT, CDR2 YYEEEE. Trimming took off 1 base at V and 5 bases at J, with 12 bases between the two ends. The sample comprised peripheral blood. The J gene is TRBJ2-5, the V gene TRBV5-6; a weak D match, TRBD2 (6 bases). This TCR was recovered from a woman in her sixties or seventies with acute or convalescent COVID-19. The CDR3 DNA reads TGTGCCAGCAGCTTGAAAGGAGGGGCTGAGACCCAGTACTTC. The encoded protein is CASSLKGGAETQYF.